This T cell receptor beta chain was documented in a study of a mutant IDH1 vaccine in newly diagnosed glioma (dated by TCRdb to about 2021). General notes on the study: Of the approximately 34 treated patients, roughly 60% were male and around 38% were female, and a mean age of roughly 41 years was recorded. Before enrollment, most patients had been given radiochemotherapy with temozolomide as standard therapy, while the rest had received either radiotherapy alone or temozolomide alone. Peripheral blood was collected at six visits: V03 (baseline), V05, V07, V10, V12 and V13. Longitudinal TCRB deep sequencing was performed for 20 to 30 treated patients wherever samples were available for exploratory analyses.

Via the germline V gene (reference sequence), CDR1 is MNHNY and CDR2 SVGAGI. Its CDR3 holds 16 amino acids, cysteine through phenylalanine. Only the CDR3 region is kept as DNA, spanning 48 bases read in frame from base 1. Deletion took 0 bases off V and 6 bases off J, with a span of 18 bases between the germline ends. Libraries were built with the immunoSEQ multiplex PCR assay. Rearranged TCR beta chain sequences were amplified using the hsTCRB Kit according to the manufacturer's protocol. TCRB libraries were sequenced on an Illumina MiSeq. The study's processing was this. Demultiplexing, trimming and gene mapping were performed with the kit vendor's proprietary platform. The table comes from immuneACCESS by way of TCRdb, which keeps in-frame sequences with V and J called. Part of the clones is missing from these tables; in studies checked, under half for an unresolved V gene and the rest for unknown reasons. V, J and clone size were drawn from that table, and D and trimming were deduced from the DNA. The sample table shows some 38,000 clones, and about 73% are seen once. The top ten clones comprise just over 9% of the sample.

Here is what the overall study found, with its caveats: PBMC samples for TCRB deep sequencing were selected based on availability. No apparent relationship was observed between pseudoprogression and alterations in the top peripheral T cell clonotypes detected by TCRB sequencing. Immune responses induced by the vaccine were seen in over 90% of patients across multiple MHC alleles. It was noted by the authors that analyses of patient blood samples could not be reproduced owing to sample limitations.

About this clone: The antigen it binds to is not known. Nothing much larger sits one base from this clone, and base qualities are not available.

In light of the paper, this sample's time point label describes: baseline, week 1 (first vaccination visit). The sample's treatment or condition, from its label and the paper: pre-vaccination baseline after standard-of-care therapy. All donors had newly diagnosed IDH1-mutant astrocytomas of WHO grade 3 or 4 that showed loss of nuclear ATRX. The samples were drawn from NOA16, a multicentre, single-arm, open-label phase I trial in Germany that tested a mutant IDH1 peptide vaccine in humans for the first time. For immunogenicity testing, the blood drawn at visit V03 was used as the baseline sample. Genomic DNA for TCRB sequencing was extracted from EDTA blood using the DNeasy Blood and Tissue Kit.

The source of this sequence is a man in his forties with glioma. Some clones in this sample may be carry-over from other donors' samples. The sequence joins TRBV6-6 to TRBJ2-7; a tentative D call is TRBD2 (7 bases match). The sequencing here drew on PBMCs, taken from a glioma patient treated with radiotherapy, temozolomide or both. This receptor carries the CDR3 CASSYSGAVGGGEQYF. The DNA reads TGTGCCAGCAGTTACTCGGGGGCAGTTGGGGGGGGCGAGCAGTACTTC.